This T cell receptor (beta chain) stems from a study of blood T cell repertoires in COVID-19. Overall study context: PBMCs, B-cell-depleted T cells, or T cells were the source of the cDNA or gDNA that made up the material.

Authors' methods: From reference gene primer amplification, estimates of nucleated cell counts were derived. Clones were sequenced by immunoSEQ multiplex PCR, and TCRdb holds only the in-frame ones, with some missing. V, J and clone size are taken as reported in that table, and D and trimming were inferred from the DNA itself. The sample carries 150,000 to 200,000 clones, roughly 81% recorded once. V was cut by 1 base and J by 3 bases, with 13 bases left in between. This CDR3 is 15 amino acids long. Germline CDR1 is MGHRA and CDR2 is YSYEKL. The chain links TRBV4-1 to TRBJ2-7, with D maybe TRBD1 (6 bases). Sequencing used peripheral blood. The TCR sequence derives from a woman aged 40 to 50 with COVID-19, enrolled during active disease. CDR3 DNA: TGCGCCAGCAGCCAAGCACAGGGATCCCACTACGAGCAGTACGTC. Its protein product is CASSQAQGSHYEQYV.